The next 2 T cell receptor beta chains were all read from a single sample in a study of blood T cell repertoires in COVID-19. Libraries were prepared by immunoSEQ multiplex PCR; TCRdb keeps only in-frame clonotypes and omits some of them. This sample has roughly 56,000 clones; almost 95% occur once, and the top ten carry 3.5% to 5.5%. Sequenced: peripheral blood. The receptor source for this set is a man aged 50 to 60 with active COVID-19.

The J gene is TRBJ2-3, the V gene TRBV27; unclear D gene. Germline V gene lookup returns CDR1 MNHEY and CDR2 SMNVEV (reference sequence). V dropped 11 bases and J dropped 7 bases, with 13 bases sitting between them. The CDR3 sequence is 11 residues long. The DNA for the CDR3 is TGTGCCGTGGAGTACGGTAATACGCAGTATTTT. It translates to CAVEYGNTQYF.

The J gene is TRBJ1-1, the V gene TRBV28; D is perhaps TRBD1 (5 bases). Germline V gene data show CDR1 as MDHEN and CDR2 as SYDVKM. CDR3 length: 16 residues. V lost 4 bases to trimming and J lost 0 bases, with 15 bases between them. The CDR3 protein is CASSYRGMGMNTEAFF. CDR3 nucleotide sequence: TGTGCCAGCAGTTACCGGGGGATGGGGATGAACACTGAAGCTTTCTTT.